A selection of T cell receptor beta chains follows, all from one sample in a study of cytomegalovirus exposure and HLA in healthy donors. Measured with immunoSEQ multiplex PCR; TCRdb has only the in-frame clones, and not every one. Of fewer than 150,000 clones in the sample, roughly 77% were seen once. Material: PBMCs. These receptors came from a man in his fifties or sixties in good health and CMV-seropositive. CDR3s include the opening cysteine and the closing phenylalanine or tryptophan. The order of the fields is clone size, J gene, D gene, V gene, CDR3 protein, CDR3 DNA. The D gene is left open where the match is weak. The size of a clone is reported for some rows only, either as once, few or many, or as a class for expanded clones.

clone size: -; J gene: TRBJ2-3; D gene: -; V gene: TRBV28; CDR3 protein: CASCSGSGIGLVADTQYF; CDR3 DNA: TGTGCCAGCTGCTCTGGGTCGGGGATTGGGTTGGTCGCAGATACGCAGTATTTT
clone size: -; J gene: TRBJ2-7; D gene: -; V gene: TRBV5-6; CDR3 protein: CASSLGYEQYF; CDR3 DNA: TGTGCCAGCAGCTTGGGCTACGAGCAGTACTTC
clone size: -; J gene: TRBJ2-7; D gene: TRBD2; V gene: TRBV29-1; CDR3 protein: CSVLTSGLQTYEQYF; CDR3 DNA: TGCAGCGTCTTGACTAGCGGGTTGCAAACCTACGAGCAGTACTTC
clone size: -; J gene: TRBJ2-3; D gene: -; V gene: TRBV9; CDR3 protein: CASSVDGGTDTQYF; CDR3 DNA: TGTGCCAGCAGCGTAGACGGGGGCACAGATACGCAGTATTTT
clone size: -; J gene: TRBJ2-3; D gene: TRBD1; V gene: TRBV19; CDR3 protein: CASSIRQGARQDTQYF; CDR3 DNA: TGTGCCAGTAGTATACGACAGGGGGCTCGACAAGATACGCAGTATTTT
clone size: -; J gene: TRBJ2-2; D gene: -; V gene: TRBV6-1; CDR3 protein: CASRAGYGELFF; CDR3 DNA: TGTGCCAGCAGGGCAGGGTACGGGGAGCTGTTTTTT
clone size: -; J gene: TRBJ2-2; D gene: -; V gene: TRBV6-5; CDR3 protein: CASRRQLNTGELFF; CDR3 DNA: TGTGCCAGCAGAAGACAGCTGAACACCGGGGAGCTGTTTTTT
clone size: -; J gene: TRBJ2-1; D gene: -; V gene: TRBV19; CDR3 protein: CASKGSTETSYNEQFF; CDR3 DNA: TGTGCCAGTAAAGGGTCGACAGAAACTTCCTACAATGAGCAGTTCTTC
clone size: -; J gene: TRBJ2-7; D gene: -; V gene: TRBV6-5; CDR3 protein: CASSYSTEYEQYF; CDR3 DNA: TGTGCCAGCAGTTACTCGACAGAGTACGAGCAGTACTTC
clone size: -; J gene: TRBJ1-1; D gene: TRBD1; V gene: TRBV30; CDR3 protein: CAWARQGGTEAFF; CDR3 DNA: TGTGCCTGGGCCCGACAGGGGGGAACTGAAGCTTTCTTT
clone size: few; J gene: TRBJ2-7; D gene: TRBD1; V gene: TRBV7-9; CDR3 protein: CASSSSRGWLSDEQYF; CDR3 DNA: TGTGCCAGCAGCTCCTCCAGGGGGTGGCTAAGCGACGAGCAGTACTTC
clone size: -; J gene: TRBJ2-1; D gene: -; V gene: TRBV2; CDR3 protein: CASSEAGGNEQFF; CDR3 DNA: TGTGCCAGCAGTGAGGCAGGGGGGAATGAGCAGTTCTTC
clone size: once; J gene: TRBJ1-4; D gene: TRBD1; V gene: TRBV2; CDR3 protein: CASSVDQGADEKLFF; CDR3 DNA: TGTGCCAGCAGTGTCGATCAGGGGGCCGATGAAAAACTGTTTTTT
clone size: -; J gene: TRBJ2-7; D gene: -; V gene: TRBV5-1; CDR3 protein: CASSPGTLAYEQYF; CDR3 DNA: TGCGCCAGCAGCCCCGGGACACTTGCCTACGAGCAGTACTTC
clone size: -; J gene: TRBJ2-7; D gene: TRBD2; V gene: TRBV2; CDR3 protein: CASSDASGRAYEQYF; CDR3 DNA: TGTGCCAGCAGTGACGCTAGCGGGAGGGCCTACGAGCAGTACTTC
clone size: -; J gene: TRBJ1-4; D gene: -; V gene: TRBV2; CDR3 protein: CASIGVTNEKLFF; CDR3 DNA: TGTGCCAGCATAGGGGTAACTAATGAAAAACTGTTTTTT
clone size: once; J gene: TRBJ1-1; D gene: TRBD1; V gene: TRBV5-4; CDR3 protein: CASRPNRGRTEAFF; CDR3 DNA: TGTGCCAGCAGACCCAACAGGGGCCGCACTGAAGCTTTCTTT
clone size: few; J gene: TRBJ2-1; D gene: TRBD2; V gene: TRBV7-2; CDR3 protein: CASSWTSGRAGNEQFF; CDR3 DNA: TGTGCCAGCAGCTGGACTAGCGGGAGGGCCGGGAATGAGCAGTTCTTC
clone size: -; J gene: TRBJ2-1; D gene: -; V gene: TRBV5-4; CDR3 protein: CASSTKQVYNEQFF; CDR3 DNA: TGTGCCAGCAGCACGAAACAGGTGTACAATGAGCAGTTCTTC
clone size: -; J gene: TRBJ1-2; D gene: -; V gene: TRBV7-2; CDR3 protein: CASSIRDTFTGVTF; CDR3 DNA: TGTGCCAGCAGCATCCGGGACACCTTTACCGGCGTCACCTTC
clone size: few; J gene: TRBJ1-1; D gene: TRBD1; V gene: TRBV5-4; CDR3 protein: CASSDGDRGKLEAFF; CDR3 DNA: TGTGCCAGCAGCGACGGGGACAGGGGTAAACTTGAAGCTTTCTTT
clone size: few; J gene: TRBJ1-1; D gene: -; V gene: TRBV4-3; CDR3 protein: CASSPYIDSPSTEAFF; CDR3 DNA: TGCGCCAGCAGCCCCTACATAGACAGCCCTTCCACTGAAGCTTTCTTT
clone size: -; J gene: TRBJ1-2; D gene: -; V gene: TRBV28; CDR3 protein: CASSQKTVNYGYTF; CDR3 DNA: TGTGCCAGCAGTCAGAAGACAGTCAACTATGGCTACACCTTC
clone size: few; J gene: TRBJ1-2; D gene: -; V gene: TRBV4-1; CDR3 protein: CASSQERQEPNYGYTF; CDR3 DNA: TGCGCCAGCAGCCAAGAACGACAGGAACCTAACTATGGCTACACCTTC
clone size: -; J gene: TRBJ1-1; D gene: TRBD1; V gene: TRBV11-2; CDR3 protein: CASSTRGQYTEAFF; CDR3 DNA: TGTGCCAGCAGCACACGGGGACAGTACACTGAAGCTTTCTTT
clone size: -; J gene: TRBJ2-1; D gene: -; V gene: TRBV7-9; CDR3 protein: CASSLRNEQFF; CDR3 DNA: TGTGCCAGCAGCCTGAGGAATGAGCAGTTCTTC
clone size: -; J gene: TRBJ2-5; D gene: -; V gene: TRBV15; CDR3 protein: CATSTSPQETQYF; CDR3 DNA: TGTGCCACCAGCACTAGCCCGCAAGAGACCCAGTACTTC
clone size: -; J gene: TRBJ1-1; D gene: TRBD1; V gene: TRBV29-1; CDR3 protein: CSVAAGTGPTEAFF; CDR3 DNA: TGCAGCGTCGCCGCCGGGACAGGGCCCACTGAAGCTTTCTTT
clone size: -; J gene: TRBJ2-7; D gene: TRBD2; V gene: TRBV6-6; CDR3 protein: CASSQRGYEQYF; CDR3 DNA: TGTGCCAGCAGCCAGCGGGGTTACGAGCAGTACTTC
clone size: -; J gene: TRBJ1-4; D gene: -; V gene: TRBV30; CDR3 protein: CAWTGDLPGEKLFF; CDR3 DNA: TGTGCCTGGACGGGAGATCTACCAGGGGAAAAACTGTTTTTT
clone size: once; J gene: TRBJ2-1; D gene: TRBD2; V gene: TRBV6-1; CDR3 protein: CASSEIAGLYNEQFF; CDR3 DNA: TGTGCCAGCAGTGAAATAGCGGGCCTTTACAATGAGCAGTTCTTC
clone size: -; J gene: TRBJ1-2; D gene: -; V gene: TRBV5-1; CDR3 protein: CASSLDKIGGSRYGYTF; CDR3 DNA: TGCGCCAGCAGCTTGGACAAAATCGGGGGGAGCCGCTATGGCTACACCTTC
clone size: -; J gene: TRBJ2-1; D gene: -; V gene: TRBV5-1; CDR3 protein: CASSLTTGEQFF; CDR3 DNA: TGCGCCAGCAGCTTGACGACTGGGGAGCAGTTCTTC